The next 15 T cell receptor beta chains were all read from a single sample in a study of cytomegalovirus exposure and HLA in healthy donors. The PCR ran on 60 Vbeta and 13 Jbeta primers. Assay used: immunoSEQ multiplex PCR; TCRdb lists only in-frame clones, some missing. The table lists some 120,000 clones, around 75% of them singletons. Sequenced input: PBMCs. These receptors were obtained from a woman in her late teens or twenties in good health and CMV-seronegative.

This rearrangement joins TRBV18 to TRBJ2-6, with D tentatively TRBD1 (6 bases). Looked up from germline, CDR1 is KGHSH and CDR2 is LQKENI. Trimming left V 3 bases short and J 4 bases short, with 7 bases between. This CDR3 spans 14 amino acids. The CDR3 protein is CASSPDRGANVLTF. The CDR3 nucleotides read TGTGCCAGCTCACCCGACAGGGGGGCCAACGTCCTGACTTTC.

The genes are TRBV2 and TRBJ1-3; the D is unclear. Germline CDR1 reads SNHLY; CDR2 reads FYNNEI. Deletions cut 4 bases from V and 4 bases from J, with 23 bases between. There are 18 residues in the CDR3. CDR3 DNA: TGTGCCAGCAGTGTTCCCCGTCCAGACCGGGAATCAGGAAACACCATATATTTT. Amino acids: CASSVPRPDRESGNTIYF.

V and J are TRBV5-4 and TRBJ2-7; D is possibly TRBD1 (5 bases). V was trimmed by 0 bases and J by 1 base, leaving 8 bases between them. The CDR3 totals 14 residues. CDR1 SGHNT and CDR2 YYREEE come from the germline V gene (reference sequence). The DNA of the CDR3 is TGTGCCAGCAGCTTGGAGACAGCTTCCTACGAGCAGTACTTC. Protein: CASSLETASYEQYF. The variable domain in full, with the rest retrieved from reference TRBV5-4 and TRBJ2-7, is ETGVTQSPTHLIKTRGQQVTLRCSSQSGHNTVSWYQQALGQGPQFIFQYYREEENGRGNFPPRFSGLQFPNYSSELNVNALELDDSALYLCASSLETASYEQYFGPGTRLTVT.

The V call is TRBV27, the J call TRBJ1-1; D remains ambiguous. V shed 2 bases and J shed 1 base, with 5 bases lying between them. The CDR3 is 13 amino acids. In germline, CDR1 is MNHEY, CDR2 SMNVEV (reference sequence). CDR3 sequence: CASSLAENTEAFF. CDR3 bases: TGTGCCAGCAGTTTAGCAGAGAACACTGAAGCTTTCTTT.

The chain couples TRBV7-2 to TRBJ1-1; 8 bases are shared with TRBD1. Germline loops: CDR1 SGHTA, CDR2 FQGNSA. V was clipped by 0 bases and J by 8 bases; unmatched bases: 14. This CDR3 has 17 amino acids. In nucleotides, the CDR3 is TGTGCCAGCAGCTTAGCGCGTTTAGGAGGACAGGGACGCGAAGCTTTCTTT. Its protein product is CASSLARLGGQGREAFF.

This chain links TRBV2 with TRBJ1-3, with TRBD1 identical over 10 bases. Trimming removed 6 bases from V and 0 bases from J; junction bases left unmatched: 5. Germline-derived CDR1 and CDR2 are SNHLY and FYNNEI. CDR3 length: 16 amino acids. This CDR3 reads CASSPGQGHSGNTIYF. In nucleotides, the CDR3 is TGTGCCAGCAGCCCGGGACAGGGGCACTCTGGAAACACCATATATTTT.

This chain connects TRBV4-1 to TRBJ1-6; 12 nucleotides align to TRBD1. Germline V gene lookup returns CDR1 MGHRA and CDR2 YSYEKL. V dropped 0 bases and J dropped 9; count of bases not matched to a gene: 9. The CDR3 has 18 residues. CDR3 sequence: CASSQDLGQGAKSSPLHF. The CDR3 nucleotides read TGCGCCAGCAGCCAAGATTTGGGACAGGGGGCAAAAAGTTCACCCCTCCACTTT.

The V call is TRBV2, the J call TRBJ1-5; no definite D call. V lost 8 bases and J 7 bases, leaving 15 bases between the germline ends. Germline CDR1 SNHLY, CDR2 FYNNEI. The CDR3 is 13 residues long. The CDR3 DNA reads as TGTGCCAGCGTTGGGAGAATACGACAGCCCCAGCATTTT. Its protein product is CASVGRIRQPQHF.

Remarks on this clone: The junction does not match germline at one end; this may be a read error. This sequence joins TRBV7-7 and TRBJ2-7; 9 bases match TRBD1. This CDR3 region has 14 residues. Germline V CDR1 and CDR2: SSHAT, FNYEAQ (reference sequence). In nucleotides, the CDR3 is TGTGCTAGCAGCCCGGGACAGGGTCCCTACGAGCAGTACTTC. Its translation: CASSPGQGPYEQYF. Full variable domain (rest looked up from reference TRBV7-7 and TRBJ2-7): GAGVSQSPRYKVTKRGQDVTLRCDPISSHATLYWYQQALGQGPEFLTYFNYEAQPDKSGLPSDRFSAERPEGSISTLTIQRTEQRDSAMYRCASSPGQGPYEQYFGPGTRLTVT.

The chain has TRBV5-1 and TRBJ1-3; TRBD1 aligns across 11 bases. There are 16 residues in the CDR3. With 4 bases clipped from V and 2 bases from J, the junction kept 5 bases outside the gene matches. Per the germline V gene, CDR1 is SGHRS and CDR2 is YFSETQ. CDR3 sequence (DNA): TGCGCCAGCAGCCGGACGGGACAGGGGGCTGGAAACACCATATATTTT. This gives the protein CASSRTGQGAGNTIYF.

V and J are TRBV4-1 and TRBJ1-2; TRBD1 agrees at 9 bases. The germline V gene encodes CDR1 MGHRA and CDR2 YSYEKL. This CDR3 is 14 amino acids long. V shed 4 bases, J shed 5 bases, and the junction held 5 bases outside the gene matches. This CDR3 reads CASSPQGQGYGYTF. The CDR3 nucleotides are TGCGCCAGCAGCCCTCAAGGACAGGGGTATGGCTACACCTTC.

The CDR3 DNA follows: TGTGCCAGCAGCCAAGACTTAGACGACAGGTCCTTGAACACCGGGGAGCTGTTTTTT. This gives the protein CASSQDLDDRSLNTGELFF. The chain joins TRBV14 to TRBJ2-2; D might be TRBD1 (6 bases). The CDR3 is 19 amino acids. The V end was cut by 0 bases, the J end by 1 base, with 18 bases between. CDR1 is SGHDN and CDR2 is FVKESK in the germline V gene.

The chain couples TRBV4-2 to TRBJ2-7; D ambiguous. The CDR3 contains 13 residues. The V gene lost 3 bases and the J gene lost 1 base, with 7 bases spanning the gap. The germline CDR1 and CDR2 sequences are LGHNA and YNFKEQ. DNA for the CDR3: TGTGCCAGCAGCCACACAGATTCCTACGAGCAGTACTTC. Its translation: CASSHTDSYEQYF.

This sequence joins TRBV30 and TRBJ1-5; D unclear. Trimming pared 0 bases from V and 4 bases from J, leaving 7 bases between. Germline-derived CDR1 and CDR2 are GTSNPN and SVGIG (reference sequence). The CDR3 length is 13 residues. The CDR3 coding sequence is TGTGCCTGGAGTGTAACTACGAATCAGCCCCAGCATTTT. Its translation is CAWSVTTNQPQHF.

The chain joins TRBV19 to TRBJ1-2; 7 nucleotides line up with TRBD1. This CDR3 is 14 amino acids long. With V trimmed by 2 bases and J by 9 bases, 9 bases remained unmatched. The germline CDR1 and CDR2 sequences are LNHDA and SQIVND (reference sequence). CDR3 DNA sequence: TGTGCCAGTAGTATATTTGGACAGGCTAGGAGCTACACCTTC. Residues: CASSIFGQARSYTF.